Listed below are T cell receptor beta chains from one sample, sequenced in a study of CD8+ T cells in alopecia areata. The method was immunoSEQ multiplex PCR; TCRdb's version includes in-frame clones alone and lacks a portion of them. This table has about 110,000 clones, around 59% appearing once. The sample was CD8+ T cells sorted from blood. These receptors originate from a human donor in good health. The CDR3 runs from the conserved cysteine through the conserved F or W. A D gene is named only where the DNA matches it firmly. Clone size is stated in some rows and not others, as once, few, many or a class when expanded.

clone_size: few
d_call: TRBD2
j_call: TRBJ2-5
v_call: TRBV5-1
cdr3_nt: TGCGCCAGCAGCTTGGTTGTTGGCGGGGGGCAAAAAGAGACCCAGTACTTC
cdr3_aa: CASSLVVGGGQKETQYF

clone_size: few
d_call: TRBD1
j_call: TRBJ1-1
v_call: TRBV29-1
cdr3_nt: TGCAGCGTTGGTCCAGGGGGCGAACACACTGAAGCTTTCTTT
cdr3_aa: CSVGPGGEHTEAFF

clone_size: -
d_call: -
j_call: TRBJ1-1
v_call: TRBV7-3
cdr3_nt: TGTGCCAGCAGCCGGCTGGGGAACACTGAAGCTTTCTTT
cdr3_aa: CASSRLGNTEAFF

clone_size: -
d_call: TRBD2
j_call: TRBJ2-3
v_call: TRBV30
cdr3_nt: TGTGCCTGGAGTGTACCGTGGGTAGCGGGTACAGATACGCAGTATTTT
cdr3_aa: CAWSVPWVAGTDTQYF

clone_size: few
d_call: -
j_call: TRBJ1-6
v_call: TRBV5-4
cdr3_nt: TGTGCCAGCAGCCTGGCGGCCTGGAGGTCACCCCTCCACTTT
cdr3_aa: CASSLAAWRSPLHF

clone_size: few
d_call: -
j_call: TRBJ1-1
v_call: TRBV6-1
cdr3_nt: TGTGCCAGCAGTGAAGGGGGCACTGAAGCTTTCTTT
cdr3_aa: CASSEGGTEAFF

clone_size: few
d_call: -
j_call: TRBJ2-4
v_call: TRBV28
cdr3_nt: TGTGCCAGCAGTTTAACTGTTCAGGACATTCAGTACTTC
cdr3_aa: CASSLTVQDIQYF

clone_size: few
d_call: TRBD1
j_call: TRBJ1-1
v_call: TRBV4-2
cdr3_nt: TGTGCCAGCAGCCGGGACAGCACTGACCGGAACACTGAAGCTTTCTTT
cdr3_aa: CASSRDSTDRNTEAFF

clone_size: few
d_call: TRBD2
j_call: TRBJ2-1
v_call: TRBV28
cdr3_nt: TGTGCCAGCAGTTCGAGGCTAGCGGGGGAACAGTTCTTC
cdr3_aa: CASSSRLAGEQFF

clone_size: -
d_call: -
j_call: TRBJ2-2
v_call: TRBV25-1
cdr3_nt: TGTGCCAGCAGGCCCCCCTGGCAAGAACAGAACACCGGGGAGCTGTTTTTT
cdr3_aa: CASRPPWQEQNTGELFF

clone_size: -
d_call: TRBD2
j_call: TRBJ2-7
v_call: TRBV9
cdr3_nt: TGTGCCAGCAGCGTAGGAGGACTAGAGGGCGACGAGCAGTACTTC
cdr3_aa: CASSVGGLEGDEQYF

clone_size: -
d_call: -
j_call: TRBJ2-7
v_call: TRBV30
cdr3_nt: -
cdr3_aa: CAWSFGSGYEQYF

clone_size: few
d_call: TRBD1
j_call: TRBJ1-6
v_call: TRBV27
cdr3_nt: TGTGCCAGCAGTTGCTGGGACAGGGACCTTCGCCTCCACTTT
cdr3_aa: CASSCWDRDLRLHF

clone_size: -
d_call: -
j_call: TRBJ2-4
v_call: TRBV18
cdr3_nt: TGTGCCAGCTCAAGGCCGGGGAACATTCAGTACTTC
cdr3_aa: CASSRPGNIQYF

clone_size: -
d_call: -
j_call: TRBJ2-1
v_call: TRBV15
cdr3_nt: TGTGCCACCAGCAGATCGGGGGACGGTGAGCAGTTCTTC
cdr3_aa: CATSRSGDGEQFF

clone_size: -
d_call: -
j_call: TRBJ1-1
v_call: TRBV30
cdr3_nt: TGTGCCTGGAGTGTCTGGCAGAACACTGAAGCTTTCTTT
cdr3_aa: CAWSVWQNTEAFF